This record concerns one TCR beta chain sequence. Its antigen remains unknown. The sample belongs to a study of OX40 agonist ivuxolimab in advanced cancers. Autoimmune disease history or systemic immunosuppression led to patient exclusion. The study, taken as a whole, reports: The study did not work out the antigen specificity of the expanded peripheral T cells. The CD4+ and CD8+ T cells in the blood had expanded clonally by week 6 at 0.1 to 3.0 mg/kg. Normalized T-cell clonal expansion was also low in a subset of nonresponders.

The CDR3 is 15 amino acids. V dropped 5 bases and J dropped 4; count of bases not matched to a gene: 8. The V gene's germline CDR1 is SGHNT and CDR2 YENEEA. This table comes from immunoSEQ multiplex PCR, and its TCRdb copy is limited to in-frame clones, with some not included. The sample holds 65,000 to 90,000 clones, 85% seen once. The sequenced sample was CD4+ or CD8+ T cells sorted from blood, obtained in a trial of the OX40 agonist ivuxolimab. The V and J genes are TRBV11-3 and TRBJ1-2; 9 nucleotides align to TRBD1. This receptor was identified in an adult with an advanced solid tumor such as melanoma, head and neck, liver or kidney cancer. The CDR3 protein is CASSPGQGLIYGYTF. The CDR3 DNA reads TGTGCCAGCAGCCCGGGACAGGGTCTGATCTATGGCTACACCTTC.